This T cell receptor beta chain was found in a study of blood T cell repertoires in COVID-19. The table came from immunoSEQ multiplex PCR; TCRdb's copy has only in-frame clones and leaves some out. The data show about 140,000 clones, with approximately 84% seen just once and about 7% held by the top ten. Germline V gives CDR1 LGHNA, CDR2 YNFKEQ. CDR3 length: 17 amino acids. V lost 1 base and J lost 9, with 19 bases in between. This sequence originates from a human donor in a cohort sampled during active COVID-19. The gene calls are TRBV4-2 and TRBJ1-6, with D tentatively TRBD1 (5 bases). The sample taken for sequencing was peripheral blood. The DNA for the CDR3 is TGTGCCAGCAGCCAAGGGGTGGGGCCAACAGGCGGTTCACCCCTCCACTTT. This encodes CASSQGVGPTGGSPLHF.